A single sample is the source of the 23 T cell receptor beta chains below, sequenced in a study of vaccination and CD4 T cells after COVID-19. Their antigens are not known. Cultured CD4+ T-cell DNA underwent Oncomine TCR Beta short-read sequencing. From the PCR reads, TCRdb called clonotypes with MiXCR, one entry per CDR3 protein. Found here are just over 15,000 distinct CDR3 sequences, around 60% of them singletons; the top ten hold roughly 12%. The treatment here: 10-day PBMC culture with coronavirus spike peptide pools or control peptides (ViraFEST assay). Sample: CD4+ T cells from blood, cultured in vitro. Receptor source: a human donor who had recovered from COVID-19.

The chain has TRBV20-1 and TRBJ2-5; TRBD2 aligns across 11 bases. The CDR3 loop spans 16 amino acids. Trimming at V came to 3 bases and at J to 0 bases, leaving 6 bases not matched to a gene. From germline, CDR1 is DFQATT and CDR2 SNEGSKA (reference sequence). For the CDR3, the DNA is TGCAGTGCTAGGACTAGCGGGGCCAGGTACCAAGAGACCCAGTACTTC. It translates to CSARTSGARYQETQYF.

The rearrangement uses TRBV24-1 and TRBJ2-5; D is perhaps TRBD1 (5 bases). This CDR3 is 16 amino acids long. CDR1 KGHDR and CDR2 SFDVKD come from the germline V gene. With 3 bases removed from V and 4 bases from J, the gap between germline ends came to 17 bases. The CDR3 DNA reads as TGTGCCACCAGTGATCCGTCCCTCCCCCAGGGAGAGACCCAGTACTTC. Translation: CATSDPSLPQGETQYF.

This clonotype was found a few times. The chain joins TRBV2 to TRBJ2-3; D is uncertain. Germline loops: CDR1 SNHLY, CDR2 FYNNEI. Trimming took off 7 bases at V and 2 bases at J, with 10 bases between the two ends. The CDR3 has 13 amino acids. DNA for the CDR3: TGTGCCAGCACCGGCAGTCACACAGATACGCAGTATTTT. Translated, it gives CASTGSHTDTQYF. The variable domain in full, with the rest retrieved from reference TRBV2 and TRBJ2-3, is EPEVTQTPSHQVTQMGQEVILRCVPISNHLYFYWYRQILGQKVEFLVSFYNNEISEKSEIFDDQFSVERPDGSNFTLKIRSTKLEDSAMYFCASTGSHTDTQYFGPGTRLTVL.

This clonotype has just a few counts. CDR3 amino acids: CASSLIPSEVSGELFF. CDR3 coding DNA: TGCGCCAGCAGCTTGATTCCTAGCGAGGTCTCCGGGGAGCTGTTTTTT. The rearrangement uses TRBV5-1 and TRBJ2-2; possibly TRBD2 for D (6 bases). The germline CDR1 and CDR2 sequences are SGHRS and YFSETQ. The CDR3 length is 16 residues. Trimming pared 1 base from V and 6 bases from J, leaving 16 bases between.

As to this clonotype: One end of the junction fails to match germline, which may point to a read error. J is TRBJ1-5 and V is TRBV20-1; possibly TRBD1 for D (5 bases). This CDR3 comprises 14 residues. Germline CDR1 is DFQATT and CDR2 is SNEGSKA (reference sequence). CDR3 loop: CSAIFRGVDQPQHF. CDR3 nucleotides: TGCAGCGCTATATTTCGGGGGGTGGATCAGCCCCAGCATTTT.

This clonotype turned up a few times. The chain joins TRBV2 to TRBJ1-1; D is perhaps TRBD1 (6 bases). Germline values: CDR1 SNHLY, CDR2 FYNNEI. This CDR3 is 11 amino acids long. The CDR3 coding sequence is TGTGTAGTGGGGGGGCACACTGAAGCTTTCTTT. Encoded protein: CVVGGHTEAFF.

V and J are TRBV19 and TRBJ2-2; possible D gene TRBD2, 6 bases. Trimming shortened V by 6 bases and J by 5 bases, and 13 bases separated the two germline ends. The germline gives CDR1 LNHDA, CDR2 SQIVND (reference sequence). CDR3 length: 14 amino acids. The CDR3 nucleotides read TGTGCCAGTAGGGGGGACTGGGCGACCGGGGAGCTGTTTTTT. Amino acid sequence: CASRGDWATGELFF.

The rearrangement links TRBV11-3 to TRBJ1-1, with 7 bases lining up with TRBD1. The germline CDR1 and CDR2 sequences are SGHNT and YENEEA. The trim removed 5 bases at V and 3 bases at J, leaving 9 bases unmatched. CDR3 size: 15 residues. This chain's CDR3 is CASSTRQGAHTEAFF. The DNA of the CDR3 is TGTGCCAGCAGCACAAGACAGGGAGCACACACTGAAGCTTTCTTT.

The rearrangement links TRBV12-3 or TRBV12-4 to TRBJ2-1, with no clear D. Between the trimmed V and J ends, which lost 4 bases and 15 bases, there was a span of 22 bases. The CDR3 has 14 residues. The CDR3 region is CASSSSQLGLRGFF. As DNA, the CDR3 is TGTGCCAGCAGTTCCTCTCAGCTGGGGTTACGAGGGTTCTTC.

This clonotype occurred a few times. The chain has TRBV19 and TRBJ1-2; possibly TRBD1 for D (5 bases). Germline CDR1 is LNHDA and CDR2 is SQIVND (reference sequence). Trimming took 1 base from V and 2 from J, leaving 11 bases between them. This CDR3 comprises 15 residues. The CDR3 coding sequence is TGTGCCAGTAGTATAGTTGGGGGGAGCAACTATGGCTACACCTTC. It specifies CASSIVGGSNYGYTF.

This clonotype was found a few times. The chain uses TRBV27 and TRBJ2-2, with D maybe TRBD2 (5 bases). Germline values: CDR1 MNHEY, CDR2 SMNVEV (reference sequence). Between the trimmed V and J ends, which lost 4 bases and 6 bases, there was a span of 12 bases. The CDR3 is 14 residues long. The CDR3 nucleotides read TGTGCCAGCAGTTGGGGAGCCTCAGCCGGGGAGCTGTTTTTT. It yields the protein CASSWGASAGELFF.

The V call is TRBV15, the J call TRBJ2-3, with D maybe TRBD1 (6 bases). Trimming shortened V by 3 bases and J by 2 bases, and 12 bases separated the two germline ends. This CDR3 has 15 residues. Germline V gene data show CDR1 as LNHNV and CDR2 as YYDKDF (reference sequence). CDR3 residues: CATSRNRAVTDTQYF. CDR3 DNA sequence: TGTGCCACCAGCAGGAACAGGGCCGTCACAGATACGCAGTATTTT.

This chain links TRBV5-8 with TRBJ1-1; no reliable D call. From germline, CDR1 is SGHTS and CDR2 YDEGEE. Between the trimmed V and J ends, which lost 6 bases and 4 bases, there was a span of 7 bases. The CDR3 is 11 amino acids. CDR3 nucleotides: TGTGCCAGCACACGGATCACTGAAGCTTTCTTT. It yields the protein CASTRITEAFF.

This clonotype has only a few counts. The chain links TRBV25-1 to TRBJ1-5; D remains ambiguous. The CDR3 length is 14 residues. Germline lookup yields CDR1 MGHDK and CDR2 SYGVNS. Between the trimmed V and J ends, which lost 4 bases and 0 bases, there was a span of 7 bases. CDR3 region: CASSAEISNQPQHF. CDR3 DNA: TGTGCCAGCAGTGCAGAAATTAGCAATCAGCCCCAGCATTTT.

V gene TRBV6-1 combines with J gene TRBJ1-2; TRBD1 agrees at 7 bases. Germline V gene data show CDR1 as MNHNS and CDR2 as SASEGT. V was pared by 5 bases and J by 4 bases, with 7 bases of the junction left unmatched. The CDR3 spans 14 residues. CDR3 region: CASSKTGPGYGYTF. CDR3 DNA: TGTGCCAGCAGTAAGACAGGGCCGGGCTATGGCTACACCTTC.

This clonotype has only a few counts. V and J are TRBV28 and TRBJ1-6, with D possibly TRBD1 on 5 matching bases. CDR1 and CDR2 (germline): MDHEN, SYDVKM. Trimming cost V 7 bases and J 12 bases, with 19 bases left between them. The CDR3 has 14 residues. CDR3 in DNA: TGTGCCAGCACCCCTGAGGGTGCGGGGCGACCCCTCCACTTT. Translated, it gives CASTPEGAGRPLHF.

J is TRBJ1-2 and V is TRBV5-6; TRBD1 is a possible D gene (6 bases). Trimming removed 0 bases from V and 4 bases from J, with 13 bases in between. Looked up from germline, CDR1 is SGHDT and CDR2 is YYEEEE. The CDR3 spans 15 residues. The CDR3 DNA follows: TGTGCCAGCAGCTTGGACTTACAGGGTATCTATGGCTACACCTTC. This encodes CASSLDLQGIYGYTF.

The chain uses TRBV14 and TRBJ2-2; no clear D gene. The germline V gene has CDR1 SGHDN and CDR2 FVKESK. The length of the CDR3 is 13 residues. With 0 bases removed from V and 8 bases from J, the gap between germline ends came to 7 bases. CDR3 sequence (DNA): TGTGCCAGCAGCCAAGAACTGGGAGGGGAGCTGTTTTTT. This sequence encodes CASSQELGGELFF. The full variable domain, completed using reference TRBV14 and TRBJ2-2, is EAGVTQFPSHSVIEKGQTVTLRCDPISGHDNLYWYRRVMGKEIKFLLHFVKESKQDESGMPNNRFLAERTGGTYSTLKVQPAELEDSGVYFCASSQELGGELFFGEGSRLTVL.

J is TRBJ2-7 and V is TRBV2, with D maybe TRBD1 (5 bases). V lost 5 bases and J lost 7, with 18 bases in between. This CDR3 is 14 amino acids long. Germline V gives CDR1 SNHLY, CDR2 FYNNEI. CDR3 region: CASSYSMTVLEQYF. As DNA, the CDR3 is TGTGCCAGCAGTTACAGTATGACAGTACTAGAGCAGTACTTC.

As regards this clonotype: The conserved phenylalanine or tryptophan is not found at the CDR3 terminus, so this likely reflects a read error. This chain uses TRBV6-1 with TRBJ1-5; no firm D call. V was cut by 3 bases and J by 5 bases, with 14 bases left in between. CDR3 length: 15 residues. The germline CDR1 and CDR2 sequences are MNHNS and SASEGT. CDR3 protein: CASSDLFSADQPQHL. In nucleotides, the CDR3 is TGTGCCAGCAGTGATCTCTTCTCTGCAGATCAGCCCCAGCATCTT.

The CDR3 here is CASSMAGGTMFYGYTF. The CDR3 DNA reads as TGTGCCAGTAGTATGGCAGGGGGCACAATGTTCTATGGCTACACCTTC. The rearrangement joins TRBV19 to TRBJ1-2, with TRBD1 matching over 8 bases. The CDR3 totals 16 residues. Germline loops: CDR1 LNHDA, CDR2 SQIVND (reference sequence). Trimming removed 3 bases from V and 4 bases from J; junction bases left unmatched: 10. The full variable domain, its missing parts supplied by reference TRBV19 and TRBJ1-2, is DGGITQSPKYLFRKEGQNVTLSCEQNLNHDAMYWYRQDPGQGLRLIYYSQIVNDFQKGDIAEGYSVSREKKESFPLTVTSAQKNPTAFYLCASSMAGGTMFYGYTFGSGTRLTVV.

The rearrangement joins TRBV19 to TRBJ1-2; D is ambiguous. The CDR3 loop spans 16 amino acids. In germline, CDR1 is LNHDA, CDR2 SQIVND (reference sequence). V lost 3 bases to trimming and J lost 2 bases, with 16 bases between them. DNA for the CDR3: TGTGCCAGTAGTATCGGCCGGAGATGGGAGAACTATGGCTACACCTTC. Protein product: CASSIGRRWENYGYTF.

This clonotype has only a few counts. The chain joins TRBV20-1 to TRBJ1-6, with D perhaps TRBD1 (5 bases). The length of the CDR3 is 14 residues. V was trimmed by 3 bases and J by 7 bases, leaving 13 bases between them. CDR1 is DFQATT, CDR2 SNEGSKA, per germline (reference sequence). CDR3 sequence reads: CSARGDGRNSPLHF. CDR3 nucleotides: TGCAGTGCTAGGGGGGACGGCCGAAATTCACCCCTCCACTTT.